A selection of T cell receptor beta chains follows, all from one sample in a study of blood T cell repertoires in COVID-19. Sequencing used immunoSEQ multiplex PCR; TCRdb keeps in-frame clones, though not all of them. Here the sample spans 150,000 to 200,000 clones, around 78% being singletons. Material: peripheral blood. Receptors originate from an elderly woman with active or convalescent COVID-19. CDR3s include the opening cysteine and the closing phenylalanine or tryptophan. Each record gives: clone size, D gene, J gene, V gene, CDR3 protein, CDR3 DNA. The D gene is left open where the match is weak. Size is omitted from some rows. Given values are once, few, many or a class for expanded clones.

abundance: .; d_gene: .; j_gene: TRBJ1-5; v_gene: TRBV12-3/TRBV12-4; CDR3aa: CASSSRMDQPQHF; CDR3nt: TGTGCCAGCAGTTCTAGGATGGATCAGCCCCAGCATTTT
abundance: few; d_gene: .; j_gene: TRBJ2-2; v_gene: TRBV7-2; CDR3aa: CASSLGGAYRTGELFF; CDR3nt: TGTGCCAGCAGCTTAGGGGGCGCCTACCGAACCGGGGAGCTGTTTTTT
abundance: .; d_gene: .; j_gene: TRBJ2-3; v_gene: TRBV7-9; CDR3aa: CASSFWQGHGTQYF; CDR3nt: TGTGCCAGCAGCTTCTGGCAGGGGCACGGTACGCAGTATTTT
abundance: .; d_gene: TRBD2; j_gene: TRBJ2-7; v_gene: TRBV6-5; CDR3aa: CASSYQRGGTYEQYF; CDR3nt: TGTGCCAGCAGTTATCAGCGGGGGGGTACCTACGAGCAGTACTTC
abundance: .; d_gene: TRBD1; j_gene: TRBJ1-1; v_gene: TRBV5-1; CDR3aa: CASSGGQGATEAFF; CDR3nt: TGCGCCAGCAGCGGCGGACAGGGGGCCACTGAAGCTTTCTTT
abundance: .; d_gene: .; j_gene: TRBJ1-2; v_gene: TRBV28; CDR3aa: CASSFSGGNYGYTF; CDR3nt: TGTGCCAGCAGTTTTAGTGGGGGGAACTATGGCTACACCTTC
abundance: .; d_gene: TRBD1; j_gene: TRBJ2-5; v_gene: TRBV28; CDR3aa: CATHRGQGRETQYF; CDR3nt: TGTGCCACTCACAGAGGACAGGGTAGAGAGACCCAGTACTTC
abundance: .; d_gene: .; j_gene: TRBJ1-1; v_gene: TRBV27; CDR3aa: CASSLSSRGSTEAFF; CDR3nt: TGTGCCAGCAGTTTAAGTTCCCGGGGAAGCACTGAAGCTTTCTTT
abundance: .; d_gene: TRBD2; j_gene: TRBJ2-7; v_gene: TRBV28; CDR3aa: CASSLGTSYRYEQYF; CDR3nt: TGTGCCAGCAGTTTGGGGACTAGCTATCGGTACGAGCAGTACTTC
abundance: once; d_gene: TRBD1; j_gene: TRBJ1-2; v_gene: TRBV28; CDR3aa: CASSYGTGYGYTF; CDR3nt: TGTGCCAGCAGCTACGGGACAGGCTATGGCTACACCTTC
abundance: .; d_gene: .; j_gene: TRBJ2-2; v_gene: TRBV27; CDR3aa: CASSFRGALNTGELFF; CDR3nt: TGTGCCAGCAGTTTCAGGGGGGCACTGAACACCGGGGAGCTGTTTTTT
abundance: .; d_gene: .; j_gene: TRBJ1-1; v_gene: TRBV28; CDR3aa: CASRWGGNAEAFF; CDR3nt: TGTGCCAGCAGGTGGGGAGGGAACGCTGAAGCTTTCTTT
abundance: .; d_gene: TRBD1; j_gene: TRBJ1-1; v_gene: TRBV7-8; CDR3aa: CASSLGTANTEAFF; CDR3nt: TGTGCCAGCAGCCTTGGGACAGCGAACACTGAAGCTTTCTTT
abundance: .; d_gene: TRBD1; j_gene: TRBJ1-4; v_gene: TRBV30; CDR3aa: CAWEQGFNEKLFF; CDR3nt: TGTGCCTGGGAACAGGGGTTTAATGAAAAACTGTTTTTT
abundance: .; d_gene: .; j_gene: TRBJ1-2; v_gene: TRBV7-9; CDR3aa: CASSLAGRLYGYTF; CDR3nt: TGTGCCAGCAGCTTAGCAGGCAGACTCTATGGCTACACCTTC
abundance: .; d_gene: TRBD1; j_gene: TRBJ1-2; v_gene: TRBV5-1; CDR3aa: CASRIQGGKDGYTF; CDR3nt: TGCGCCAGCAGGATACAGGGGGGAAAAGATGGCTACACCTTC
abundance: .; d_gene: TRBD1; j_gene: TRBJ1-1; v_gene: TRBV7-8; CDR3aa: CASSLYQGASTEAFF; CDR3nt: TGTGCCAGCAGCCTCTATCAGGGGGCCAGCACTGAAGCTTTCTTT
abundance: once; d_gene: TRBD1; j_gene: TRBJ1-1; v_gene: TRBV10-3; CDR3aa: CAISDPTGVTEAFF; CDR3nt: TGTGCCATCAGTGATCCAACAGGGGTCACTGAAGCTTTCTTT
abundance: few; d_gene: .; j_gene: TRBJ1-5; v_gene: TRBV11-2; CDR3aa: CASSLRGTNQPQHF; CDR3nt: TGTGCCAGCAGCCTACGGGGAACTAATCAGCCCCAGCATTTT
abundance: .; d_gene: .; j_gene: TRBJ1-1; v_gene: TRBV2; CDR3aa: CASSENPRKNTEAFF; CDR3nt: TGTGCCAGCAGTGAAAACCCCAGAAAGAACACTGAAGCTTTCTTT
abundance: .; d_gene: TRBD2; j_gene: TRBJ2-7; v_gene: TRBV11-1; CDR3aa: CASSPGTRRNYEQYF; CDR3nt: TGTGCCAGCAGCCCTGGGACTAGACGAAACTACGAGCAGTACTTC
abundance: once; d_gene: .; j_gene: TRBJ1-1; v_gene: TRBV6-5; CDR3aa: CASSMGVRTYTEAFF; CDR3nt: TGTGCCAGCAGTATGGGCGTAAGAACCTACACTGAAGCTTTCTTT
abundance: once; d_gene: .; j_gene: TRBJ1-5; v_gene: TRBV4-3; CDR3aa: CASSQTWGNQPQHF; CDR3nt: TGCGCCAGCAGCCAGACTTGGGGCAATCAGCCCCAGCATTTT
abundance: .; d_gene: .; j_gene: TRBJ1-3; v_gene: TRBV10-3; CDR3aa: CAISNRGGEGNTIYF; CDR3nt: TGTGCCATCAGTAATCGAGGGGGAGAAGGAAACACCATATATTTT
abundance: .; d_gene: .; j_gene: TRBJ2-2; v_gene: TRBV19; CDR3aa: CASSITLGGPRELFF; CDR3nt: TGTGCCAGTAGTATAACGCTGGGGGGGCCCCGGGAGCTGTTTTTT
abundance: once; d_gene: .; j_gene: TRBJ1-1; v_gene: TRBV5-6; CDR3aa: CASSWRVGPNTEAFF; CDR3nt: TGTGCCAGCAGCTGGCGGGTCGGGCCGAACACTGAAGCTTTCTTT
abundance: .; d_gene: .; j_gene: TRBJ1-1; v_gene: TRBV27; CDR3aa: CASSFDSGGNTEAFF; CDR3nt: TGTGCCAGCAGTTTTGATTCCGGGGGGAACACTGAAGCTTTCTTT
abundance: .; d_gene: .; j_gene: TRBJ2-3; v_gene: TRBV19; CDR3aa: CALGGRGTSSTDTQYF; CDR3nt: TGTGCCTTAGGAGGTCGGGGGACCTCTAGCACAGATACGCAGTATTTT
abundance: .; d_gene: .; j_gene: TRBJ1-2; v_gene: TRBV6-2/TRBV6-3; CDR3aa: CASSQIVAGGLGGYTF; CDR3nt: TGTGCCAGCAGCCAAATCGTCGCCGGAGGGTTGGGGGGCTACACCTTC
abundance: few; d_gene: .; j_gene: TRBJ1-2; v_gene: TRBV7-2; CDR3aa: CASSLGLGDGYTF; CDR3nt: TGTGCCAGCAGCTTAGGATTGGGAGATGGCTACACCTTC
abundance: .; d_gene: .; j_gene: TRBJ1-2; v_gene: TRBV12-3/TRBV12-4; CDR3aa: CASSRYLGGYTF; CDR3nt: TGTGCCAGCAGCCGCTACCTTGGTGGCTACACCTTC
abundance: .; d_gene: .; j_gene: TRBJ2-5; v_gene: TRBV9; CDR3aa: CASSVAQGGETQYF; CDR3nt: TGTGCCAGCAGCGTAGCACAGGGCGGCGAGACCCAGTACTTC
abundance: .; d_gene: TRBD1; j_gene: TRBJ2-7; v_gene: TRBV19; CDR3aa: CASTYRGGTGSTYEQYF; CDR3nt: TGTGCCAGTACCTACCGAGGAGGGACAGGGTCTACCTACGAGCAGTACTTC
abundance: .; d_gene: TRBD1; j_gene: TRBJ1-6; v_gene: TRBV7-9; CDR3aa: CASSFDPFRDSNSPLHF; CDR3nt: TGTGCCAGCAGCTTTGACCCCTTCCGGGACAGTAATTCACCCCTCCACTTT
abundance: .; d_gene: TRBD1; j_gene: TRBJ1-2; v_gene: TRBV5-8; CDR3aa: CASSFVPGGRSGYTF; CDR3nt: TGTGCCAGCAGCTTTGTACCAGGGGGAAGGAGTGGCTACACCTTC
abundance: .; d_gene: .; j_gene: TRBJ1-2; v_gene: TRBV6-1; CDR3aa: CASSEYRGASVGGYTF; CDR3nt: TGTGCCAGCAGTGAATACCGGGGGGCGTCGGTAGGTGGCTACACCTTC
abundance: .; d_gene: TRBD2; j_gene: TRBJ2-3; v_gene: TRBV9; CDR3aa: CASSVVATSKGSTDTQYF; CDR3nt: TGTGCCAGCAGCGTAGTAGCGACTAGCAAGGGGAGCACAGATACGCAGTATTTT
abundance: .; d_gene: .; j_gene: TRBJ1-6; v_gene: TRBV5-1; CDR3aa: CASSTPSGTSLNSPLHF; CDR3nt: TGCGCCAGCAGCACGCCCTCCGGGACTTCCCTTAATTCACCCCTCCACTTT
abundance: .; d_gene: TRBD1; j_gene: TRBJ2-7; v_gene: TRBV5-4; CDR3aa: CASSPDRGLNEQYF; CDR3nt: TGTGCCAGCAGCCCGGACAGGGGGCTAAACGAGCAGTACTTC
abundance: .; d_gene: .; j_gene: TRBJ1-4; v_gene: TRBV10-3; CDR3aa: CAISEPIYNEKLFF; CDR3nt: TGTGCCATCAGTGAGCCGATCTATAATGAAAAACTGTTTTTT
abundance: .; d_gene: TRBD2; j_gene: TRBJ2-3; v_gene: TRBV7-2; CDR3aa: CASGGGAVADTQYF; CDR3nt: TGTGCCAGCGGCGGGGGGGCCGTGGCAGATACGCAGTATTTT
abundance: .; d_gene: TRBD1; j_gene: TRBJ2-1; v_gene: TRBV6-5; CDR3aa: CASSYSGDRDNEQFF; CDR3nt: TGTGCCAGCAGTTACTCGGGGGACAGGGACAATGAGCAGTTCTTC
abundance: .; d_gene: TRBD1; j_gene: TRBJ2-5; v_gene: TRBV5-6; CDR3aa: CASNTPGGRETQYF; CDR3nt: TGTGCCAGCAACACGCCAGGGGGACGAGAGACCCAGTACTTC
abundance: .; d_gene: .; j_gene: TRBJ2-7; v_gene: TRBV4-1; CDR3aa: CASSRGGESYEQYF; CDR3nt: TGCGCCAGCAGCAGGGGCGGGGAATCCTACGAGCAGTACTTC
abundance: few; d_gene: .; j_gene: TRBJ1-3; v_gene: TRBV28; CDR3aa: CASPFGQGNAGNTIYF; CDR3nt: TGTGCCAGCCCCTTCGGGCAGGGGAACGCTGGAAACACCATATATTTT
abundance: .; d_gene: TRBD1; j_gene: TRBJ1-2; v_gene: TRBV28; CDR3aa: CASSKTGYYGYTF; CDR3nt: TGTGCCAGCAGTAAGACAGGGTACTATGGCTACACCTTC
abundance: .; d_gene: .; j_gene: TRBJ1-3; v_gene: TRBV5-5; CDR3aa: CASSLGGSFSGNTIYF; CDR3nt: TGTGCCAGCAGCTTGGGAGGCTCCTTCTCTGGAAACACCATATATTTT
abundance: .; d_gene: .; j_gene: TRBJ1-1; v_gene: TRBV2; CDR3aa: CASSGTVRNTEAFF; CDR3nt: TGTGCCAGCAGTGGGACAGTGAGGAACACTGAAGCTTTCTTT
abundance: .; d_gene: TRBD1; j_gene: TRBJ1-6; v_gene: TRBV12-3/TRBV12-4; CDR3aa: CASGQDYNSPLHF; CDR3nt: TGTGCCAGCGGACAGGATTATAATTCACCCCTCCACTTT
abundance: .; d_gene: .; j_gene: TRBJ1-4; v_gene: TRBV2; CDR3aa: CASRAGVVANEKLFF; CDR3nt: TGTGCCAGCAGAGCAGGGGTGGTGGCTAATGAAAAACTGTTTTTT
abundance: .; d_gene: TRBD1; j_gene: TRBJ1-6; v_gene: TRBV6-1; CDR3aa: CASSTTGEDSPLHF; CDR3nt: TGTGCCAGCAGTACGACAGGGGAGGACTCACCCCTCCACTTT
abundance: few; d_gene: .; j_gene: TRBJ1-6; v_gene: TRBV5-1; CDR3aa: CASSLVYGGLSPLHF; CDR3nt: TGCGCCAGCAGCTTGGTCTACGGGGGATTATCACCCCTCCACTTT
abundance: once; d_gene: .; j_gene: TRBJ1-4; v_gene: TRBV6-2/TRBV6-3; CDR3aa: CASSQTRGTNEKLFF; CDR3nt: TGTGCCAGCAGCCAGACGAGGGGGACTAATGAAAAACTGTTTTTT
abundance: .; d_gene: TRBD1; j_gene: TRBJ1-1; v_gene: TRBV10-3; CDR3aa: CAISERDRAMNTEAFF; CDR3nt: TGTGCCATCAGTGAGAGGGACAGGGCGATGAACACTGAAGCTTTCTTT